Shown below are 19 T cell receptor beta chains from a single sample sequenced in a study of blood T cell repertoires in COVID-19. Assay used: immunoSEQ multiplex PCR; TCRdb lists only in-frame clones, some missing. The data hold 50,000 or so clones, with 85% to 90% observed a single time. Sequencing was carried out using peripheral blood. The receptors originated from a human donor in a cohort sampled during active COVID-19.

V is TRBV30 and J is TRBJ2-3; D may be TRBD2 (6 bases). Germline V gene sequence: CDR1 GTSNPN, CDR2 SVGIG (reference sequence). This CDR3 region has 13 residues. V was shortened by 4 bases and J by 0 bases, with 8 bases between the two germline ends. This CDR3 reads CAWTSVSTDTQYF. DNA for the CDR3: TGTGCCTGGACTAGCGTCAGCACAGATACGCAGTATTTT.

The chain has TRBV6-4 and TRBJ2-3, with 8 bases matching TRBD2. There are 15 residues in the CDR3. From germline, CDR1 is MRHNA and CDR2 SNTAGT. V trimming: 3 bases; J trimming: 4 bases; junction bases outside the gene matches: 6. DNA for the CDR3: TGTGCCAGCAGTGAGGGTAGCGGGGTTGCAGATACGCAGTATTTT. Encoded protein: CASSEGSGVADTQYF.

The V and J genes are TRBV7-3 and TRBJ2-3; D call uncertain. The CDR3 contains 13 residues. Germline V gene lookup returns CDR1 SGHTA and CDR2 FQGTGA. V was pared by 4 bases and J by 3 bases, with 8 bases between. The CDR3 coding sequence is TGTGCCAGCAGCTCCACAGTTACAGATACGCAGTATTTT. This gives the protein CASSSTVTDTQYF.

This clone appeared a single time. V usage is TRBV24-1 and J usage is TRBJ2-7; D not certain. Trimming took off 0 bases at V and 3 bases at J, with 11 bases between the two ends. The CDR3 consists of 15 residues. In germline, CDR1 is KGHDR, CDR2 SFDVKD. CDR3 in amino acids: CATSDLQVVYYEQYV. The CDR3 nucleotides are TGTGCCACCAGTGATTTGCAGGTAGTTTACTACGAGCAGTACGTC.

This sequence joins TRBV11-2 and TRBJ1-3; no definite D call. V was pared by 5 bases and J by 0 bases, with 8 bases between. Germline V gives CDR1 SGHAT, CDR2 FQNNGV. This CDR3 region has 14 residues. CDR3 amino acids: CASSPSRSGNTIYF. DNA of the CDR3: TGTGCCAGCAGCCCGTCCCGCTCTGGAAACACCATATATTTT. The full variable domain, completed using reference TRBV11-2 and TRBJ1-3, is EAGVAQSPRYKIIEKRQSVAFWCNPISGHATLYWYQQILGQGPKLLIQFQNNGVVDDSQLPKDRFSAERLKGVDSTLKIQPAKLEDSAVYLCASSPSRSGNTIYFGEGSWLTVV.

The chain joins TRBV7-2 to TRBJ2-1; the match to TRBD2 covers 11 bases. This CDR3 has 16 amino acids. Germline assignment: CDR1 SGHTA and CDR2 FQGNSA. V gave up 1 base and J gave up 8 bases; unmatched junction bases: 7. Here the CDR3 DNA reads TGTGCCAGCAGCTTAGGTAAGACTAGCGGGACCTATGAGCAGTTCTTC. This gives the protein CASSLGKTSGTYEQFF.

This clone has more than one count but fewer than ten. At the DNA level, this CDR3 is encoded by other sequences in the same sample as well. The chain has TRBV21-1 and TRBJ2-7; the tabulated D call, TRBD2, remains unverified against the DNA. TRBV21-1 counts as a pseudogene. The CDR3 spans 15 residues. The CDR3 loop is CASSPWTSGSPEQYV. The CDR3 DNA reads TGTGCCAGCAGCCCCTGGACTAGCGGGAGCCCGGAGCAGTACGTC.

This chain connects TRBV7-8 to TRBJ1-2; possible D gene TRBD1, 6 bases. Between the trimmed V and J ends, which lost 2 bases and 5 bases, there was a span of 12 bases. Germline V gene lookup returns CDR1 SGHVS and CDR2 FQNEAQ. The length of the CDR3 is 14 residues. The CDR3: CASSLLTGEYGYTF. CDR3 DNA sequence: TGTGCCAGCAGCTTATTGACAGGCGAATATGGCTACACCTTC.

This clone turned up a few times. The genes are TRBV11-2 and TRBJ2-1; 7 nucleotides line up with TRBD2. J was trimmed by 6 bases and V by 6 bases; bases with no gene match: 5. Looked up from germline, CDR1 is SGHAT and CDR2 is FQNNGV. This CDR3 has 13 amino acids. This CDR3 reads CASRPTSFNEQFF. The CDR3 region has the DNA TGTGCCAGCAGACCGACTAGCTTCAATGAGCAGTTCTTC.

The gene calls are TRBV19 and TRBJ2-7; possibly TRBD1 for D (6 bases). CDR1 and CDR2 from the germline V gene are LNHDA and SQIVND (reference sequence). The CDR3 spans 13 residues. The V and J ends lost 1 base and 3 bases respectively, with 7 bases between them. Here the CDR3 reads CASSIGQDYEQYF. Written as DNA, the CDR3 is TGTGCCAGTAGTATAGGACAGGACTACGAGCAGTACTTC.

This clone was observed a single time. This chain uses TRBV3-1 (or the pseudogene TRBV3-2) with TRBJ1-1, with TRBD1 identical over 10 bases. The ends lost 2 bases at V and 5 bases at J; junction bases unmatched: 8. Germline CDR1 is LGHDT and CDR2 is YNNKEL (reference sequence). The CDR3 contains 16 residues. The CDR3 loop is CASSQPRTGGSTEAFF. CDR3 coding DNA: TGTGCCAGCAGCCAACCACGGACAGGGGGGAGTACTGAAGCTTTCTTT.

The gene calls are TRBV6-5 and TRBJ1-2; 8 bases match TRBD1. The CDR3 runs 13 residues. Losses at the gene ends were 7 bases for V and 2 bases for J; bases not matched to a gene: 3. Germline CDR1 is MNHEY and CDR2 is SVGAGI. The CDR3 coding sequence is TGTGCCAGCATTTGGACAGGGAACTATGGCTACACCTTC. This sequence encodes CASIWTGNYGYTF.

V is TRBV7-2 and J is TRBJ2-5; tentatively, D is TRBD2 (5 bases). Germline loops: CDR1 SGHTA, CDR2 FQGNSA. V lost 3 bases, J lost 5 bases, and 13 bases lay in between. The CDR3 sequence is 14 residues long. The CDR3 DNA reads TGTGCCAGCAGCTTCTACGGACTGGGGGAGACCCAGTACTTC. Amino acid sequence: CASSFYGLGETQYF.

The rearrangement uses TRBV5-4 and TRBJ2-2; D is undetermined. Trimming shortened V by 0 bases and J by 7 bases, and 7 bases separated the two germline ends. Germline V CDR1 and CDR2: SGHNT, YYREEE (reference sequence). The CDR3 consists of 13 residues. The CDR3 DNA follows: TGTGCCAGCAGCTTGGCAAGGAGCGGGGAGCTGTTTTTT. Its translation is CASSLARSGELFF.

This clone came up a few times. The chain carries TRBV7-9 and TRBJ2-7; 7 nucleotides align to TRBD1. CDR3 length: 16 residues. Trimming at V came to 2 bases and at J to 0 bases, leaving 7 bases not matched to a gene. Germline V gene lookup returns CDR1 SEHNR and CDR2 FQNEAQ (reference sequence). CDR3 region: CASSLLGQASSYEQYF. CDR3 bases: TGTGCCAGCAGCTTACTTGGACAGGCGAGCTCCTACGAGCAGTACTTC.

This clone has just a few counts. J is TRBJ2-7 and V is TRBV5-3, with TRBD1 as a possible D gene (5 bases). TRBV5-3 is noted as an ORF with a role that remains uncertain. Deletions cut 1 base from V and 4 bases from J, with 9 bases between. This CDR3 has 13 amino acids. CDR3 residues: CARSLTGRYEQYF. CDR3 sequence (DNA): TGTGCCAGAAGCTTGACAGGAAGGTACGAGCAGTACTTC.

The chain links TRBV12-3 or TRBV12-4 to TRBJ1-6, with 7 positions matching TRBD1. The V segment lost 6 bases and the J segment 6 bases; nucleotides outside the gene matches: 2. CDR3 length: 13 residues. CDR3 sequence reads: CASRRQGNSPLHF. CDR3 DNA sequence: TGTGCCAGCAGAAGACAGGGTAATTCACCCCTCCACTTT.

The chain employs TRBV7-8 and TRBJ1-5; D unresolved. Trimming removed 1 base at V and 6 bases at J, with 13 bases between. CDR1 SGHVS and CDR2 FQNEAQ come from the germline V gene. The CDR3 has 15 residues. The CDR3 nucleotides are TGTGCCAGCAGCTTAGACGGGGTTGGAGGTCAGCCCCAGCATTTT. It codes for CASSLDGVGGQPQHF.

The table lists this clone with a count of one. The V gene is TRBV24-1, the J gene TRBJ2-2, with TRBD2 matching over 9 bases. From germline, CDR1 is KGHDR and CDR2 SFDVKD. The CDR3 totals 17 residues. Trimming took 4 bases from V and 3 from J; bases not matched to a gene: 8. The CDR3 DNA sequence: TGTGCCACCAGTGACCCCGCGGGAGGGCCATACACCGGGGAGCTGTTTTTT. This gives the protein CATSDPAGGPYTGELFF.